This T cell receptor beta chain was sequenced in a study of shared clonotypes between healthy human individuals. As handled by the study authors: ImmunoSEQ gave junction-only sequences without quality scores, so filtering differed. The data were produced by immunoSEQ multiplex PCR, yet TCRdb's version contains in-frame clones alone and is incomplete. V and J calls and clone size are as listed in that table; D and trimming were resolved from the DNA. The sample includes about 2,100,000 clones, under 95% of them seen just once. The naive CD8 population came from CD45RO-negative cells selected for CCR7, without terminally differentiated effector memory CD45RA+ cells. This sequence originates from a man between 18 and 29 years old in good health. Some clones in this sample may be carry-over from other donors' samples. What was sequenced was naive CD8+ T cells from PBMCs.

The CDR3 DNA reads TGTGCCAGCAAAGACTACGAGCAGTACTTC. Its translation: CASKDYEQYF. This sequence joins TRBV2 and TRBJ2-7; D gene uncertain. The CDR3 spans 10 residues. Germline assignment: CDR1 SNHLY and CDR2 FYNNEI. V was shortened by 7 bases and J by 3 bases, with 4 bases between the two germline ends. The full variable domain, rest sourced from reference TRBV2 and TRBJ2-7, is EPEVTQTPSHQVTQMGQEVILRCVPISNHLYFYWYRQILGQKVEFLVSFYNNEISEKSEIFDDQFSVERPDGSNFTLKIRSTKLEDSAMYFCASKDYEQYFGPGTRLTVT.